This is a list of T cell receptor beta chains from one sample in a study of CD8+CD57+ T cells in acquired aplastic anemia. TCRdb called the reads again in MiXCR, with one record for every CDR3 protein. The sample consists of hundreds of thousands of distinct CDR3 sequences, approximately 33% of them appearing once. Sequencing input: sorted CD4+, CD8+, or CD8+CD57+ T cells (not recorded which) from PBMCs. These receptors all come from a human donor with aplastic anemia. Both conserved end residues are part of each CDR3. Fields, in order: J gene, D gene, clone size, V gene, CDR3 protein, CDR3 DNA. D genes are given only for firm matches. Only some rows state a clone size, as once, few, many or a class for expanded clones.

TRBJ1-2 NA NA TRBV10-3 CAISEVQGDGYTF TGTGCCATCAGTGAGGTACAGGGTGATGGCTACACCTTC
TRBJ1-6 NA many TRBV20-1 CSTHVANAGDSPLHF TGCAGTACCCACGTGGCCAACGCGGGGGATTCACCCCTCCACTTT
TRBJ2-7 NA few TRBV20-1 CSASAPGGPRSYEQYF TGCAGTGCTAGCGCCCCCGGGGGGCCTCGTTCCTACGAGCAGTACTTC
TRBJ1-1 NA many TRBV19 CASSIRWGSDTEAFF TGTGCCAGTAGTATAAGGTGGGGGTCTGACACTGAAGCTTTCTTT
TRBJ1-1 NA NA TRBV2 CASSEIGSGRGTEAFF TGTGCCAGCAGTGAAATCGGATCGGGGAGGGGGACTGAAGCTTTCTTT
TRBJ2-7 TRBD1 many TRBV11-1 CASSLGPQGAYEQYF TGTGCCAGCAGCTTAGGCCCACAGGGGGCATACGAGCAGTACTTC
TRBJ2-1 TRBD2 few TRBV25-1 CASSARGTREFF TGTGCCAGCAGTGCTAGAGGGACTAGAGAGTTCTTC
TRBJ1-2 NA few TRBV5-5 CASSAPGGGPRAF TGTGCCAGCAGTGCCCCGGGGGGGGGGCCGAGAGCCTTC
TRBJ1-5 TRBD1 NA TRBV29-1 CSVVGTGWNQPQHF TGCAGCGTGGTAGGGACAGGGTGGAATCAGCCCCAGCATTTT
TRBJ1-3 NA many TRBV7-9 CASSTARQDWDTIYF TGTGCCAGCAGCACGGCCCGTCAGGATTGGGACACCATATATTTT
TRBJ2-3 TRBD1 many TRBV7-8 CASSPRDRVTDTQYF TGTGCCAGCAGCCCCCGAGACAGGGTCACAGATACGCAGTATTTT
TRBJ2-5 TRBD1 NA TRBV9 CASSVPTSTGAQETQYF TGTGCCAGCAGCGTCCCCACATCGACAGGGGCTCAAGAGACCCAGTACTTC
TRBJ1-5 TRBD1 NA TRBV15 CATSGQANQPQHF TGTGCCACCAGCGGACAGGCTAATCAGCCCCAGCATTTT
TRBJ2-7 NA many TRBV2 CASRQDGGRVYYEQYF TGTGCCAGCAGACAAGACGGGGGCCGGGTATACTACGAGCAGTACTTC
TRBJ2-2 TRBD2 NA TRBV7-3 CASSSGLALLGGELFF TGTGCCAGCAGCTCCGGACTAGCCCTTTTGGGCGGGGAGCTGTTTTTT
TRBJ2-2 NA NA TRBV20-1 CSARDLRDANTGELFF TGCAGTGCTAGAGATCTTCGGGACGCGAACACCGGGGAGCTGTTTTTT
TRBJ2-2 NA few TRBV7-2 CASSWRGGSGELFF TGTGCCAGCAGCTGGCGCGGGGGCAGCGGGGAGCTGTTTTTT
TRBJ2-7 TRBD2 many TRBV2 CASSGSSGRPHEQYF TGTGCCAGCAGTGGCTCTAGCGGGAGGCCCCACGAGCAGTACTTC
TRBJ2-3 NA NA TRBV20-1 CSARAFAGPTDTQYF TGCAGTGCTAGAGCTTTTGCGGGACCCACAGATACGCAGTATTTT
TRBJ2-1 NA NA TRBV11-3 CASSPYRESEQFF TGTGCCAGCAGCCCTTACCGGGAAAGTGAGCAGTTCTTC
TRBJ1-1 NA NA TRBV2 CASRTPTRGTEAFF TGTGCCAGCAGAACCCCCACACGGGGCACTGAAGCTTTCTTT
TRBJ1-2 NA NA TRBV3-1 CASSQRGIANYGYTF TGTGCCAGCAGCCAACGCGGCATCGCGAACTATGGCTACACCTTC
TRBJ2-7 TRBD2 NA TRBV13 CASSLEWVGGILSYEQYF TGTGCCAGCAGCTTAGAATGGGTGGGGGGGATCCTTTCCTACGAGCAGTACTTC
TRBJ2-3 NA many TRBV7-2 CASTLGTDTQYF TGTGCCAGCACCCTTGGTACAGATACGCAGTATTTT
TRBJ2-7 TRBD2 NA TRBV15 CATSRASGNSYEQYF TGTGCCACCAGCAGAGCTAGCGGGAATAGCTACGAGCAGTACTTC
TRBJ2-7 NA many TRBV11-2 CASAYLRDRSYEQYF TGTGCCAGCGCCTACCTCCGTGACCGCTCCTACGAGCAGTACTTC
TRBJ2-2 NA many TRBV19 CASTTGQNTGELFF TGTGCCAGTACAACAGGGCAGAACACCGGGGAGCTGTTTTTT
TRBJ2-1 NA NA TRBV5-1 CASTTGMDGSSYNEQFF TGCGCCAGCACCACAGGGATGGATGGGAGCTCCTACAATGAGCAGTTCTTC
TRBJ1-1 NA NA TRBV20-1 CSASGFQDRNTEAFF TGCAGTGCTAGTGGGTTCCAGGACAGGAACACTGAAGCTTTCTTT
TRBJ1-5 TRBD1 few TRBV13 CATLTGGNSNQPQHF TGTGCCACCCTGACAGGGGGAAATAGCAATCAGCCCCAGCATTTT
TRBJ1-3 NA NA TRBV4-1 CASSQEFVRGEVYGNTIYF TGCGCCAGCAGCCAAGAGTTTGTCAGGGGAGAGGTCTATGGAAACACCATATATTTT
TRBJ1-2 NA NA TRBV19 CASNLDRWMDGYTF TGTGCCAGTAATCTCGACAGGTGGATGGATGGCTACACCTTC
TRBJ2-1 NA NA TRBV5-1 CASKVVSGGSEQLF TGCGCCAGCAAGGTAGTCAGTGGTGGGAGTGAGCAGCTCTTC
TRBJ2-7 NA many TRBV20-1 CSATGTDKVYEQYF TGCAGTGCGACCGGGACGGACAAGGTCTACGAGCAGTACTTC
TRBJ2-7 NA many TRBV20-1 CSASRTPVYEQYF TGCAGTGCTAGTAGGACCCCGGTTTACGAGCAGTACTTC
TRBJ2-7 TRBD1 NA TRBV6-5 CASSSRQGAGYEQYF TGTGCCAGCAGCTCACGACAGGGGGCCGGCTACGAGCAGTACTTC
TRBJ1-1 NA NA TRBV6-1 CASSQWVVSEAFF TGTGCCAGCAGCCAATGGGTAGTATCTGAAGCTTTCTTT
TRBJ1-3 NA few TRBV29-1 CSVEVGAGNTIYF TGCAGCGTTGAAGTAGGGGCTGGAAACACCATATATTTT
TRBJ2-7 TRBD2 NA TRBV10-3 CAISGRLAAESSYEQYF TGTGCCATCAGTGGAAGACTAGCGGCGGAGAGCTCCTACGAGCAGTACTTC
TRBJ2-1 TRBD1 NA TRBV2 CASSRGPFPDGYNEQFF TGTGCCAGCAGCAGGGGGCCTTTTCCGGATGGGTACAATGAGCAGTTCTTC
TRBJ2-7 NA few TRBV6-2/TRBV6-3 CASSYPTGTYEQYF TGTGCCAGCAGTTATCCCACGGGAACCTACGAGCAGTACTTC
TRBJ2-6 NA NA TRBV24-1 CATSDAGWTEAF TGTGCCACCAGTGATGCAGGGTGGACTGAAGCTTTC
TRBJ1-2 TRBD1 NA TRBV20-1 CSAMDRGDGYTF TGCAGTGCTATGGACAGGGGGGATGGCTACACCTTC
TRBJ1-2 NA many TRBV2 CASSEGYGGYTF TGTGCCAGCAGTGAGGGTTACGGCGGCTACACCTTC
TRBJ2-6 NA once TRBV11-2 CASSLETGVSGANVLTF TGTGCCAGCAGCTTAGAGACCGGGGTGTCTGGGGCCAACGTCCTGACTTTC
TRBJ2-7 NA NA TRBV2 CARGQQNYEQYF TGTGCCAGAGGACAGCAAAACTACGAGCAGTACTTC
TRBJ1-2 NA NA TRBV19 CASSSMEGYTF TGTGCCAGTAGTTCGATGGAGGGCTACACCTTC
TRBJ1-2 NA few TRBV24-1 CATSDPTGYYGYTF TGTGCCACCAGTGATCCCACAGGGTACTATGGCTACACCTTC
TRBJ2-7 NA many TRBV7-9 CASSLALGGPVEQYF TGTGCCAGCAGCTTAGCCCTCGGGGGCCCCGTCGAGCAGTACTTC
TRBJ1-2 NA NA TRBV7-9 CASSRDGFYGYTF TGTGCCAGCAGCCGGGACGGATTCTATGGCTACACCTTC
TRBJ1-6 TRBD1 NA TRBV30 CAWSVVLWSNDRGNSPLHF TGTGCCTGGAGTGTTGTACTTTGGTCCAACGACAGGGGGAATTCACCCCTCCACTTT
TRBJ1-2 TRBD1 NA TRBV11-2 CASSLESRRLSQGGYGYTF TGTGCCAGCAGCTTAGAGAGTCGACGCTTGTCACAGGGGGGCTATGGCTACACCTTC
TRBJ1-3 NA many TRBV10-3 CANLRTAKSGNTIYF TGTGCCAATCTCCGGACAGCGAAATCTGGAAACACCATATATTTT
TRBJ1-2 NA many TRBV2 CASSDDLAAGSVYTF TGTGCCAGCAGTGATGACTTGGCGGCAGGTTCGGTCTACACCTTC
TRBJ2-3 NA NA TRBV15 CATSGGGASTDTQYF TGTGCCACCAGCGGTGGCGGGGCAAGCACAGATACGCAGTATTTT
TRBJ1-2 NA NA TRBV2 CASSDITGLGGYTF TGTGCCAGCAGTGATATAACAGGGTTGGGAGGCTACACCTTC
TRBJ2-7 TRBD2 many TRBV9 CASSVEAGGSYEQYF TGTGCCAGCAGCGTAGAAGCGGGAGGTTCCTACGAGCAGTACTTC
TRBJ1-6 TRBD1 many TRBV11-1 CASSLVQGSGYNSPLHF TGTGCCAGCAGCTTAGTACAGGGGAGCGGCTATAATTCACCCCTCCACTTT